Reported below is one T cell receptor beta chain. Its specific antigen is unknown. The input lacks base qualities; no much larger clone sits a single base away. These data come from a study of beta chain features in type 1 diabetes (dated by TCRdb to the late 2010s). Looking at the study overall: Mean age, gender distribution, total cell number and subset yield were not different between patients and healthy donors. The study compared TCRB repertoires of sorted circulating CD4+ T cell subsets between recently diagnosed type 1 diabetes patients and matched healthy donors. A total of roughly 99 million sorted cells were examined across all samples, and the number of cells per subset was strongly correlated with RNA yield. Naive and central memory subsets were obtained from all 30 or so donors, but regulatory and stem cell-like memory subsets were isolated from only 8 patients and about eight healthy donors.

The entire isolated RNA was reverse transcribed using the High Capacity cDNA Reverse Transcription Kit, and thus expressed TCRB transcripts were sequenced. Deep immunoSEQ sequencing was applied to naive, central memory and regulatory T cell samples, giving an average of roughly 3.5 million total reads per sample. Sorted cells were lysed in RLT buffer, and RNA was extracted using DNase-treated RNeasy Micro or Mini kits according to cell number. To prevent cross-contamination, every cell subset was processed on its own, while patient and healthy donor samples were processed together. TCRB sequences were amplified from cDNA with the immunoSEQ multiplex PCR, producing 87-bp fragments spanning the CDR3 region. Amplicons were sequenced on the Illumina HiSeq platform. The published analysis was carried out like this. PCR bias was corrected computationally using synthetic template baselines, and reads within Hamming distance 2 were collapsed, with unmergeable singletons discarded. Reads were aligned against IMGT to assign V, D and J genes, CDR3 length and insertions or deletions at six rearrangement sites. Within each subset, clonotype counts were normalized to sorted cell number, and only after that were true diversity and Gini coefficients computed with the tcR R package. Repertoire sharing was quantified using the overlap coefficient calculated on TCRB nucleotide sequences. TCRdb retrieved this table from immuneACCESS and kept in-frame rearrangements only. Not all clones are present; in checked studies, unresolved V genes account for under half, and no reason is known for the remainder. V and J calls and clone size follow that table, whereas D and trimming were derived from the DNA. The sample table lists 250,000 to 350,000 clones, approximately 15% of them with a count of one. The ten largest clones add up to roughly 6.7% of the sample.

A single peripheral blood draw of approximately 0.11 L on average was collected from each donor into heparinised tubes. A BD FACSAria II was used to sort naive, central memory, regulatory and stem cell-like memory CD4+ T cells with a panel that included CD45RO, CCR7, CD25, CD127, CD95 and CD27. Every sorted population had a purity above 95%. PBMCs were isolated immediately by Lymphoprep density gradient centrifugation and stained directly without culture. To minimize batch effects, samples were stained and sorted in pairs, one healthy donor with one patient per experiment. Broad study findings and their caveats: Fewer insertions and more nucleotide deletions at VDJ recombination sites were observed in patients with type 1 diabetes, implying thymic rearrangement abnormalities. Shorter templates might have been favored by PCR, but patient and control samples were amplified and corrected together, so both groups would have been affected equally by any skew. Sequencing cDNA rather than genomic DNA could over-represent highly expressing activated cells, although activation and CD3 levels did not differ between groups. Naive, central memory and regulatory TCRB repertoires appeared more similar among patients than among healthy donors. In all four CD4+ subsets, TCRB CDR3 length was moderately but significantly shorter in type 1 diabetes patients. Because the HLA sub-analyses included only small numbers of individuals, any influence of HLA type on TCRB rearrangement was left unresolved.

Including the terminal cysteine and phenylalanine, the CDR3 comprises 16 residues. The retained sequence is limited to the CDR3, 48 bases, with the frame set at the first base. V sheds 0 bases and J sheds 5 bases, leaving 16 bases between their ends. Via the germline V gene, CDR1 is SGHRS and CDR2 YFSETQ. The sequenced material came from central memory CD4+ T cells from blood. The chain uses TRBV5-1 and TRBJ2-3; there is no confident call for the D gene. This sequence was found in a man younger than 45 in good health. The DNA reads TGCGCCAGCAGCTTGGGATCGGCAAACACTCAAGATACGCAGTATTTT. It is translated as CASSLGSANTQDTQYF.